What follows are 22 T cell receptor beta chains derived from one specimen sequenced in a study of response to subunit inactivated influenza vaccine (dated by TCRdb to between 2017 and 2018). Library preparation employed RT-PCR. Instrument used: Illumina HiSeq 2500. TCRdb reran the public reads through fastp at Q25 and MiXCR, keeping productive beta chains. Every entry covers one CDR3 protein and lists the most common genes and DNA from its rows. Counted in this sample were under 800,000 distinct CDR3 sequences; roughly 13% of them appeared once. Clones ranked in the top ten supply around 7.3% of the sample. The source material was PBMCs from blood, sampled roughly 15 days before vaccination. The source of these receptors is a man between 45 and 60 years old who received an inactivated influenza vaccine. Donor details come from another sample of the same person, matched by shared clones.

The V call is TRBV27, the J call TRBJ1-1; D remains ambiguous. Germline V gene lookup returns CDR1 MNHEY and CDR2 SMNVEV (reference sequence). The V and J ends lost 6 bases and 1 base respectively, with 12 bases between them. This CDR3 has 14 amino acids. DNA of the CDR3: TGTGCCAGCAGGATCATGGGTTCGAACACTGAAGCTTTCTTT. Translation gives CASRIMGSNTEAFF.

This clonotype turned up a few times. The rearrangement links TRBV20-1 to TRBJ1-2; unclear D gene. Trimming pared 0 bases from V and 2 bases from J, leaving 10 bases between. The CDR3 is made up of 14 amino acids. The V gene's germline CDR1 is DFQATT and CDR2 SNEGSKA (reference sequence). The CDR3 protein is CSARDSTRNYGYTF. In DNA, the CDR3 is TGCAGTGCTAGAGACAGTACAAGAAACTATGGCTACACCTTC.

CDR3 nucleotides: TGTGCCAGCAGCCACCCCTGGCCTAGCGGGGGAGATTATGATACGCAGTATTTT. Translating it yields CASSHPWPSGGDYDTQYF. The gene calls are TRBV11-2 and TRBJ2-3; 10 nucleotides match TRBD2. This CDR3 spans 18 amino acids. The V segment lost 5 bases and the J segment 6 bases; nucleotides outside the gene matches: 17. CDR1 and CDR2 from the germline V gene are SGHAT and FQNNGV. Using reference TRBV11-2 and TRBJ2-3 for the parts outside the CDR3, the full variable domain is EAGVAQSPRYKIIEKRQSVAFWCNPISGHATLYWYQQILGQGPKLLIQFQNNGVVDDSQLPKDRFSAERLKGVDSTLKIQPAKLEDSAVYLCASSHPWPSGGDYDTQYFGPGTRLTVL.

This clonotype turned up a few times. The chain combines TRBV12-3 or TRBV12-4 with TRBJ1-1; D is undetermined. The V end lost 4 bases, the J end lost 6 bases, and 12 bases lay between the germline ends. The CDR3 covers 13 residues. CDR3 sequence: CASSWAGSAEAFF. In DNA, the CDR3 is TGTGCCAGCAGTTGGGCTGGAAGCGCTGAAGCTTTCTTT.

This clonotype has a count of ten or more. This chain links TRBV7-9 with TRBJ2-7; 9 nucleotides line up with TRBD1. Trimming removed 5 bases from V and 2 bases from J; junction bases left unmatched: 7. The CDR3 is 15 amino acids. Germline V lookup: CDR1 SEHNR, CDR2 FQNEAQ (reference sequence). The CDR3 protein is CASSHGQGTTYEQYF. In DNA, the CDR3 is TGTGCCAGCAGCCACGGACAGGGGACTACCTACGAGCAGTACTTC.

This clonotype was found a few times. The J gene is TRBJ2-7, the V gene TRBV18; a weak D match, TRBD2 (5 bases). V was trimmed by 6 bases and J by 3 bases, leaving 18 bases between them. From germline, CDR1 is KGHSH and CDR2 LQKENI. The CDR3 loop spans 15 amino acids. The CDR3 region is CASSQVVGVIYEQYF. The DNA of the CDR3 is TGTGCCAGCTCGCAAGTCGTCGGGGTAATCTACGAGCAGTACTTC.

This clonotype was counted between two and nine times. CDR3 amino acids: CASSPGGRGRAVYF. The DNA of the CDR3 is TGTGCCAGTAGTCCCGGTGGGCGCGGGAGGGCCGTGTATTTT. The chain recombines TRBV19 with TRBJ2-3; 9 nucleotides match TRBD2. This CDR3 is built from 14 residues. Germline CDR1 LNHDA, CDR2 SQIVND (reference sequence). The trim removed 5 bases at V and 14 bases at J, leaving 14 bases unmatched.

This chain's CDR3 is CASSQVVTASGANVLTF. The CDR3 nucleotides are TGCGCCAGCAGCCAAGTCGTTACAGCTTCTGGGGCCAACGTCCTGACTTTC. J is TRBJ2-6 and V is TRBV4-1; unclear D gene. The V end lost 1 base, the J end lost 1 base, and 11 bases lay between the germline ends. The CDR3 is 17 amino acids. Germline V gives CDR1 MGHRA, CDR2 YSYEKL.

The gene calls are TRBV29-1 and TRBJ2-3, with 8 positions matching TRBD1. This CDR3 comprises 12 residues. CDR1 is SQVTM and CDR2 is ANQGSEA in the germline V gene. J lost 5 bases, V lost 4 bases, and 2 bases had no gene match. The CDR3: CSVARGQDTQYF. CDR3 sequence (DNA): TGCAGCGTTGCCAGGGGGCAAGATACGCAGTATTTT.

The V gene is TRBV30, the J gene TRBJ2-1; 8 bases line up with TRBD2. With 4 bases clipped from V and 0 bases from J, the junction kept 5 bases outside the gene matches. The V gene's germline CDR1 is GTSNPN and CDR2 SVGIG (reference sequence). CDR3 length: 15 residues. The CDR3 here is CAWNSGISSYNEQFF. Written as DNA, the CDR3 is TGTGCCTGGAATAGCGGGATCAGCTCCTACAATGAGCAGTTCTTC.

This clonotype came up a few times. The chain employs TRBV7-9 and TRBJ2-5, with no clear D. Germline CDR1 SEHNR, CDR2 FQNEAQ (reference sequence). Deletions cut 4 bases from V and 1 base from J, with 13 bases between. This CDR3 contains 15 residues. The CDR3 coding sequence is TGTGCCAGCAGCTCCTGGGCCCCCATCCAAGAGACCCAGTACTTC. This gives the protein CASSSWAPIQETQYF.

This rearrangement joins TRBV4-3 to TRBJ2-7; 8 positions match TRBD1. V was pared by 4 bases and J by 2 bases, with 7 bases of the junction left unmatched. This CDR3 has 15 residues. Germline CDR1 LGHNA, CDR2 YSLEER. CDR3 bases: TGCGCCAGCAGCCCGGGACAGGCGCCAGCCTACGAGCAGTACTTC. It is translated as CASSPGQAPAYEQYF.

The chain employs TRBV4-1 and TRBJ1-4; D possibly corresponds to TRBD1 (5 bases). This CDR3 contains 14 residues. The germline CDR1 and CDR2 sequences are MGHRA and YSYEKL. V lost 1 base and J 6 bases, leaving 9 bases between the germline ends. This chain's CDR3 is CASSQGGRDEKLFF. The CDR3 DNA is TGCGCCAGCAGCCAAGGGGGGAGAGATGAAAAACTGTTTTTT.

The rearrangement uses TRBV20-1 and TRBJ2-1, with unresolved D. Germline CDR1 and CDR2: DFQATT and SNEGSKA (reference sequence). The CDR3 extends over 14 amino acids. Trimming took 3 bases from V and 4 from J, leaving 13 bases between them. The CDR3 nucleotides are TGCAGTGCTAGTTCGGTACCCCAATACAATGAGCAGTTCTTC. Translation gives CSASSVPQYNEQFF.

This rearrangement joins TRBV28 to TRBJ1-2; 12 positions agree with TRBD1. The CDR3 covers 16 residues. CDR1 and CDR2 (germline): MDHEN, SYDVKM. V lost 6 bases and J lost 4; bases outside the gene matches: 9. CDR3 coding DNA: TGTGCCAGCAGGGACGGGACAGGGGGCTACCCCTATGGCTACACCTTC. Encoded protein: CASRDGTGGYPYGYTF.

This clonotype was seen repeatedly, ten times or more. The chain carries TRBV11-2 and TRBJ2-2, with 8 positions matching TRBD1. The CDR3 extends over 20 amino acids. Losses at the gene ends were 4 bases for V and 2 bases for J; bases not matched to a gene: 18. Germline-derived CDR1 and CDR2 are SGHAT and FQNNGV. CDR3 amino acids: CASSYTGTGFLGENTGELFF. Here the CDR3 DNA reads TGTGCCAGCAGCTATACCGGGACAGGCTTTTTGGGGGAAAACACCGGGGAGCTGTTTTTT.

The gene calls are TRBV20-1 and TRBJ2-1; a weak D match, TRBD1 (6 bases). The CDR3 loop spans 15 amino acids. Trimming pared 5 bases from V and 5 bases from J, leaving 19 bases between. Germline-derived CDR1 and CDR2 are DFQATT and SNEGSKA (reference sequence). As DNA, the CDR3 is TGCAGTGCTTCAGAGCCCGGGACAAGGAACAATGAGCAGTTCTTC. Its protein product is CSASEPGTRNNEQFF.

This clonotype has just a few counts. J is TRBJ1-2 and V is TRBV20-1; the match to TRBD1 covers 10 bases. J lost 4 bases, V lost 2 bases, and 4 bases had no gene match. The germline V gene has CDR1 DFQATT and CDR2 SNEGSKA (reference sequence). The length of the CDR3 is 14 residues. CDR3 loop: CSARPGQGGYGYTF. CDR3 DNA sequence: TGCAGTGCTAGACCCGGACAGGGGGGCTATGGCTACACCTTC.

This clonotype was recorded at least ten times. The rearrangement links TRBV5-1 to TRBJ2-1; D might be TRBD2 (9 bases). The CDR3 contains 18 residues. V lost 4 bases to trimming and J lost 1 base, with 21 bases between them. Germline CDR1 and CDR2: SGHRS and YFSETQ. The CDR3 bases are TGCGCCAGCAGCCCGACAGGGGCTAGCGGGGCATCCTACAATGAGCAGTTCTTC. Its protein product is CASSPTGASGASYNEQFF.

This clonotype has a handful of counts. The CDR3 sequence is CASRPAAGGNTEAFF. CDR3 sequence (DNA): TGTGCCAGCAGACCGGCCGCAGGGGGAAACACTGAAGCTTTCTTT. V gene TRBV5-5 combines with J gene TRBJ1-1; TRBD1 agrees at 7 bases. This CDR3 has 15 residues. V lost 5 bases and J lost 2; bases outside the gene matches: 9. Germline values: CDR1 SGHKS, CDR2 YYEKEE (reference sequence).

In its sample, this clonotype was seen many times. The chain combines TRBV9 with TRBJ1-1; 7 bases are a match to TRBD1. V lost 3 bases, J lost 8 bases, and 10 bases stayed unmatched. There are 14 residues in the CDR3. From germline, CDR1 is SGDLS and CDR2 YYNGEE. CDR3 in DNA: TGTGCCAGCAGCGAAACCGGGGGAGGGGGCGAAGCTTTCTTT. As protein: CASSETGGGGEAFF.

V and J are TRBV7-2 and TRBJ1-1; maybe TRBD1 (6 bases). The CDR3 is 13 amino acids. Germline CDR1 is SGHTA and CDR2 is FQGNSA. The V and J ends lost 2 bases and 8 bases respectively, with 12 bases between them. The CDR3 DNA reads as TGTGCCAGCAGCTTACAGGACAGCTTCGAAGCTTTCTTT. Its translation is CASSLQDSFEAFF.